Following are 13 T cell receptor beta chains from one sample sequenced in a study of graft-versus-host responses after intestinal transplantation. Sequencing was performed with immunoSEQ multiplex PCR; in TCRdb, only in-frame clones are kept and a portion is missing. This sample carries some 41,000 clones, about 90% of them seen once, and the ten largest clones take over 2%. This specimen was PBMCs, taken around 320 days after intestinal transplant. Receptors originate from a human patient who received an intestinal transplant, so some T cells may come from the graft donor.

A remark on this clone: Mismatch with germline at one junction end may stem from a read error. The chain uses TRBV2 and TRBJ2-7; 10 bases line up with TRBD2. Germline CDR1 SNHLY, CDR2 FYNNEI. There are 15 residues in the CDR3. CDR3 bases: TGTGCCAGCAGTCAAGCCGGGACTAGCGTTGCCGAGCAGTACTTC. The encoded protein is CASSQAGTSVAEQYF.

The chain links TRBV6-5 to TRBJ1-3; TRBD1 is a possible D gene (5 bases). The germline V gene encodes CDR1 MNHEY and CDR2 SVGAGI. CDR3 length equals 15 residues. V gave up 8 bases and J gave up 4 bases, with 18 bases separating them. The CDR3 sequence is CASGPREAYGNTIYF. The DNA of the CDR3 is TGTGCCAGCGGCCCCAGGGAGGCATACGGAAACACCATATATTTT.

The chain recombines TRBV25-1 with TRBJ1-6; the D gene is possibly TRBD1 (5 bases). Germline V gene sequence: CDR1 MGHDK, CDR2 SYGVNS. There are 14 residues in the CDR3. Trimming stripped 1 base from V and 9 bases from J, with 10 bases between. Here the CDR3 reads CASSESGPASPLHF. The CDR3 DNA is TGTGCCAGCAGTGAATCAGGGCCAGCTTCACCCCTCCACTTT.

This clone appeared a few times. This chain links TRBV5-1 with TRBJ2-5; D unclear. The germline gives CDR1 SGHRS, CDR2 YFSETQ. Trimming left V 0 bases short and J 3 bases short, with 3 bases between. The CDR3 is 12 amino acids. Here the CDR3 DNA reads TGCGCCAGCAGCTTGGGGAAAGAGACCCAGTACTTC. This gives the protein CASSLGKETQYF.

This sequence joins TRBV29-1 and TRBJ2-7, with a possible D match to TRBD2 (5 bases). Germline loops: CDR1 SQVTM, CDR2 ANQGSEA. With 3 bases removed from V and 5 bases from J, the gap between germline ends came to 11 bases. This CDR3 is 12 amino acids long. CDR3 sequence: CSVDRDGNEQYF. DNA of the CDR3: TGCAGCGTTGATCGGGATGGGAACGAGCAGTACTTC.

This chain links TRBV6-5 with TRBJ2-1; D could derive from TRBD1 or TRBD2 (6 bases each). CDR3 length equals 12 residues. Germline values: CDR1 MNHEY, CDR2 SVGAGI. V lost 5 bases to trimming and J lost 6 bases, with 8 bases between them. CDR3 sequence (DNA): TGTGCCAGCAGTAAGGGGGGCAATGAGCAGTTCTTC. Amino acids: CASSKGGNEQFF.

The genes are TRBV2 and TRBJ2-1, with 10 positions matching TRBD2. The CDR3 covers 14 residues. The germline gives CDR1 SNHLY, CDR2 FYNNEI. V dropped 10 bases and J dropped 2; count of bases not matched to a gene: 5. The CDR3 nucleotides are TGTGCCAACTCCGGGACTAGCGCCTACAATGAGCAGTTCTTC. Protein product: CANSGTSAYNEQFF.

This clone appeared once. The chain joins TRBV5-4 to TRBJ2-1; possibly TRBD2 for D (5 bases). V lost 2 bases, J lost 8 bases, and 14 bases lay in between. Germline CDR1 SGHNT, CDR2 YYREEE (reference sequence). This CDR3 is built from 14 residues. For the CDR3, the DNA is TGTGCCAGCAGCTTAGGGTTAGGGAGCGATGAGCAGTTCTTC. This gives the protein CASSLGLGSDEQFF. The full variable domain, rest sourced from reference TRBV5-4 and TRBJ2-1, is ETGVTQSPTHLIKTRGQQVTLRCSSQSGHNTVSWYQQALGQGPQFIFQYYREEENGRGNFPPRFSGLQFPNYSSELNVNALELDDSALYLCASSLGLGSDEQFFGPGTRLTVL.

This clone appeared a single time. J is TRBJ2-1 and V is TRBV11-3; 9 bases match TRBD1. Germline V gene data show CDR1 as SGHNT and CDR2 as YENEEA. Losses at the gene ends were 5 bases for V and 6 bases for J; bases not matched to a gene: 5. The CDR3 contains 14 residues. The CDR3 DNA reads as TGTGCCAGCAGCATCCGGACAGGGGCCAATGAGCAGTTCTTC. This translates into CASSIRTGANEQFF.

The genes are TRBV6-1 and TRBJ1-5; D remains unclear. The germline V gene has CDR1 MNHNS and CDR2 SASEGT. Trimming cost V 0 bases and J 0 bases, with 9 bases left between them. This CDR3 contains 16 residues. The CDR3 loop reads CASSEAATHSNQPQHF. In DNA form, the CDR3 reads TGTGCCAGCAGTGAAGCAGCGACCCATAGCAATCAGCCCCAGCATTTT.

The chain has TRBV29-1 and TRBJ2-7, with D unresolved. Germline V gene data show CDR1 as SQVTM and CDR2 as ANQGSEA. V was clipped by 4 bases and J by 5 bases, with 15 bases between them. The CDR3 has 13 residues. This CDR3 reads CSVVRAGLNEQYF. The CDR3 nucleotides read TGCAGCGTTGTACGAGCCGGCTTGAACGAGCAGTACTTC.

The chain joins TRBV9 to TRBJ2-7; D is possibly TRBD1 (6 bases). The germline V gene has CDR1 SGDLS and CDR2 YYNGEE. The CDR3 spans 14 residues. V was trimmed by 5 bases and J by 2 bases, leaving 14 bases between them. The CDR3 is CASSSQPGAYEQYF. The CDR3 DNA is TGTGCCAGCAGTTCACAGCCAGGGGCCTACGAGCAGTACTTC.

The chain combines TRBV18 with TRBJ2-1; 9 positions agree with TRBD2. V gave up 6 bases and J gave up 3 bases; unmatched junction bases: 6. Germline V gene lookup returns CDR1 KGHSH and CDR2 LQKENI. The CDR3 consists of 15 residues. Here the CDR3 reads CASSARAGGYNEQFF. CDR3 nucleotide sequence: TGTGCCAGCTCGGCCCGAGCGGGAGGCTACAATGAGCAGTTCTTC.